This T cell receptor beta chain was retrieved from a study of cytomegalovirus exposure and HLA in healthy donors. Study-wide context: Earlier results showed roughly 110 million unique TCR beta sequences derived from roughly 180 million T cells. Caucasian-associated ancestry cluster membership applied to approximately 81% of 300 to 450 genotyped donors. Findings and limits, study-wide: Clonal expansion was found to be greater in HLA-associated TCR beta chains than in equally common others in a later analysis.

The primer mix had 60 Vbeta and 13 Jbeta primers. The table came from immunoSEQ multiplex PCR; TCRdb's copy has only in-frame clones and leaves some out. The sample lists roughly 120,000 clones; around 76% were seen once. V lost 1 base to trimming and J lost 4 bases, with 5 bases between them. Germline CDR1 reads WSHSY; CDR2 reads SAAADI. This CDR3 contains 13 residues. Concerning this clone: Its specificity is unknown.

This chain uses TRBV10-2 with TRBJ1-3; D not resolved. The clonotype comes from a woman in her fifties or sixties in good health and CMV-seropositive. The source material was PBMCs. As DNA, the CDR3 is TGCGCCAGCAGTGAGTGGCAGGGAAACACCATATATTTT. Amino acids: CASSEWQGNTIYF.